The 17 T cell receptor beta chains presented below share a single source sample, sequenced in a study of T-cell reconstitution after alpha-beta-depleted transplantation in children. Construction of the TCRbeta library involved unique molecular identifiers. Each CDR3 protein is one row after TCRdb ran MiXCR on the PCR reads. The sample lists some 310,000 distinct CDR3 sequences; about a quarter were seen once. The input for sequencing was PBMCs, mostly from graft donor cells, taken 180 days after TCRalphabeta/CD19-depleted stem cell transplant. Receptors were obtained from a male patient younger than 18 who had a stem cell transplant for acute lymphoblastic leukemia, so the T cells may come from the graft donor.

V gene TRBV20-1 combines with J gene TRBJ1-4; D is ambiguous. Germline CDR1 is DFQATT and CDR2 is SNEGSKA (reference sequence). CDR3 length equals 11 residues. Trimming pared 4 bases from V and 7 bases from J, leaving 7 bases between. The CDR3 sequence: CSAKEPEKLFF. DNA for the CDR3: TGCAGTGCTAAAGAGCCTGAAAAACTGTTTTTT.

The rearrangement uses TRBV10-3 and TRBJ1-1; possible D gene TRBD1, 5 bases. The germline gives CDR1 ENHRY, CDR2 SYGVKD. The CDR3 runs 14 residues. The V end lost 5 bases, the J end lost 1 base, and 11 bases lay between the germline ends. In nucleotides, the CDR3 is TGTGCCATCAGTCCCCCTGGGGGGAACACTGAAGCTTTCTTT. Amino acid sequence: CAISPPGGNTEAFF.

The chain uses TRBV5-6 and TRBJ1-3; D perhaps matches TRBD1 (5 bases). Trimming removed 4 bases from V and 0 bases from J, with 23 bases in between. The CDR3 runs to 19 residues. Germline CDR1 reads SGHDT; CDR2 reads YYEEEE. The CDR3 loop reads CASSLGDRSNYFSGNTIYF. In nucleotides, the CDR3 is TGTGCCAGCAGCCTGGGAGACAGATCTAATTACTTCTCTGGAAACACCATATATTTT.

This clonotype was seen a handful of times. The rearrangement links TRBV7-9 to TRBJ1-1; 11 bases match TRBD1. The CDR3 extends over 17 amino acids. The junction had 12 bases not matched to a gene; V was cut back by 5 bases and J by 4 bases. Germline lookup yields CDR1 SEHNR and CDR2 FQNEAQ (reference sequence). CDR3 residues: CASSRVTMGTGGTEAFF. The CDR3 DNA is TGTGCCAGCAGCCGGGTTACGATGGGGACAGGGGGCACTGAAGCTTTCTTT.

The V and J genes are TRBV7-9 and TRBJ1-2; no clear D gene. CDR1 is SEHNR, CDR2 FQNEAQ, per germline (reference sequence). Between the trimmed V and J ends, which lost 3 bases and 2 bases, there was a span of 13 bases. The CDR3 spans 15 residues. The CDR3 region is CASSFSGRENYGYTF. Here the CDR3 DNA reads TGTGCCAGCAGCTTTTCGGGCAGAGAGAACTATGGCTACACCTTC.

The chain is built from TRBV14 and TRBJ2-5; 7 bases map to TRBD2. In germline, CDR1 is SGHDN, CDR2 FVKESK. This CDR3 has 18 amino acids. Germline trimming cut 4 bases from V and 7 bases from J; bases unmatched to any gene: 21. CDR3 loop: CASSPPTGGSLPMGTQYF. The CDR3 DNA is TGTGCCAGCAGCCCCCCCACGGGCGGGAGCCTACCGATGGGGACCCAGTACTTC.

V usage is TRBV7-9 and J usage is TRBJ1-3; no definite D call. V lost 1 base, J lost 4 bases, and 5 bases lay in between. The CDR3 sequence is 13 residues long. Germline CDR1 reads SEHNR; CDR2 reads FQNEAQ (reference sequence). The CDR3 DNA follows: TGTGCCAGCAGCTTAGGAATGGGAAACACCATATATTTT. Translating gives CASSLGMGNTIYF.

This clonotype appeared many times. The chain couples TRBV5-1 to TRBJ2-7; D unclear. V was trimmed by 4 bases and J by 0 bases, leaving 8 bases between them. This CDR3 contains 13 residues. Germline values: CDR1 SGHRS, CDR2 YFSETQ. The CDR3 nucleotides are TGCGCCAGCAGCCCTGACAACTCCTACGAGCAGTACTTC. Translation gives CASSPDNSYEQYF.

Only a few counts were recorded for this clonotype. The rearrangement joins TRBV12-3 or TRBV12-4 to TRBJ1-2; tentative D call: TRBD1 (5 bases). The length of the CDR3 is 13 residues. Trimming removed 1 base at V and 4 bases at J, with 7 bases between. The CDR3 protein is CASSLGTPYGYTF. Here the CDR3 DNA reads TGTGCCAGCAGTTTAGGGACACCCTATGGCTACACCTTC.

The rearrangement joins TRBV15 to TRBJ2-1; either TRBD1 or TRBD2 may supply D (5 bases each). Trimming shortened V by 9 bases and J by 1 base, and 13 bases separated the two germline ends. CDR1 and CDR2 (germline): LNHNV, YYDKDF (reference sequence). The CDR3 spans 14 residues. The DNA of the CDR3 is TGTGCCACAAGACCGGGACCTTCCTACAATGAGCAGTTCTTC. This encodes CATRPGPSYNEQFF.

The V and J genes are TRBV25-1 and TRBJ1-2; TRBD1 might be the D (6 bases). The CDR3 extends over 15 amino acids. V was clipped by 6 bases and J by 8 bases, with 22 bases between them. Germline values: CDR1 MGHDK, CDR2 SYGVNS. The CDR3 DNA sequence: TGTGCCAGCAGACCCCTGACCGGGGGGCTCGACGGCTACACCTTC. It translates to CASRPLTGGLDGYTF.

Only a few counts were recorded for this clonotype. The chain is built from TRBV27 and TRBJ1-1; D gene uncertain. The CDR3 loop spans 15 amino acids. The V end lost 5 bases, the J end lost 2 bases, and 15 bases lay between the germline ends. Germline lookup yields CDR1 MNHEY and CDR2 SMNVEV (reference sequence). CDR3 DNA: TGTGCCAGCAGTCCGACACCGGGAGCTAACACTGAAGCTTTCTTT. Translated, it gives CASSPTPGANTEAFF.

The CDR3 DNA is TGTGCCAGCAGCTCTTGGGTAGCGACCGGGGAGCTGTTTTTT. It translates to CASSSWVATGELFF. The rearrangement joins TRBV7-2 to TRBJ2-2; tentative D call: TRBD2 (5 bases). V was clipped by 4 bases and J by 5 bases, with 11 bases between them. The germline V gene encodes CDR1 SGHTA and CDR2 FQGNSA. The CDR3 loop spans 14 amino acids.

This sequence joins TRBV5-1 and TRBJ2-7; 14 nucleotides agree with TRBD2. Looked up from germline, CDR1 is SGHRS and CDR2 is YFSETQ. This CDR3 is 17 amino acids long. With V trimmed by 2 bases and J by 0 bases, 4 bases remained unmatched. The CDR3 loop is CASSFGTSGRYSYEQYF. CDR3 sequence (DNA): TGCGCCAGCAGCTTCGGGACTAGCGGGAGATACTCCTACGAGCAGTACTTC.

This clonotype was observed a handful of times. V is TRBV20-1 and J is TRBJ2-2, with D tentatively TRBD1 (6 bases). The V gene lost 2 bases and the J gene lost 2 bases, with 12 bases spanning the gap. In germline, CDR1 is DFQATT, CDR2 SNEGSKA (reference sequence). The CDR3 is 15 amino acids. The CDR3 DNA sequence: TGCAGTGCTAGAACAGGGATATCCAACACCGGGGAGCTGTTTTTT. Translation gives CSARTGISNTGELFF.

The chain is built from TRBV2 and TRBJ2-1; D possibly corresponds to TRBD1 (5 bases). The germline gives CDR1 SNHLY, CDR2 FYNNEI. The V end was cut by 7 bases, the J end by 2 bases, with 9 bases between. The CDR3 extends over 13 amino acids. CDR3 loop: CASIKTAYNEQFF. The CDR3 DNA reads as TGTGCCAGCATCAAGACAGCCTACAATGAGCAGTTCTTC.

The rearrangement uses TRBV9 and TRBJ2-1, with D possibly matching TRBD1 (5 bases). V was pared by 0 bases and J by 2 bases, with 9 bases between. This CDR3 contains 15 residues. The germline CDR1 and CDR2 sequences are SGDLS and YYNGEE. CDR3 sequence: CASSVAPGPYNEQFF. CDR3 bases: TGTGCCAGCAGCGTAGCCCCAGGGCCCTACAATGAGCAGTTCTTC.